The clone carrying this TCR beta chain was counted many times. Its antigen is not known. Semi-nested PCR with Nested Universal Primer A followed constant-region reverse priming of full-length variable regions. TCRdb re-called the 5' RACE reads with MiXCR, one entry per CDR3 protein. The table has some 64,000 distinct CDR3 sequences, approximately 22% seen once. V was pared by 5 bases and J by 6 bases, with 9 bases between. This CDR3 is 12 amino acids long. Looked up from germline, CDR1 is SGHTA and CDR2 is FQGTGA. Memory CD4+ cells were defined as CD4+CD45RO+CD25-. Points from the study as a whole: The larger-cohort validation was restricted to a single TCR beta V-J rearrangement rather than whole repertoires. Tumor-infiltrating Treg TCR alpha and beta sequences overlapped most with tumor naive CD4+ T cells, then blood naive.

Specimen: memory CD4+ T cells sorted from a lymph node. Regarding subset: memory CD4+ T cells, CD4+CD45RO+CD25-. The origin of this receptor is a female donor with breast cancer. The chain employs TRBV7-3 and TRBJ2-3; D is possibly TRBD1 or TRBD2 (6 bases each). CDR3 amino acids: CASSRGGDTQYF. CDR3 in DNA: TGTGCCAGCAGCCGAGGGGGGGATACGCAGTATTTT. The full variable domain, in which reference TRBV7-3 and TRBJ2-3 provide the parts outside the CDR3, is GAGVSQTPSNKVTEKGKYVELRCDPISGHTALYWYRQSLGQGPEFLIYFQGTGAADDSGLPNDRFFAVRPEGSVSTLKIQRTERGDSAVYLCASSRGGDTQYFGPGTRLTVL.